This T cell receptor beta chain was recovered during a study of blood T cell repertoires in COVID-19 (dated by TCRdb to the early 2020s). Background for the entire study: The collaborator samples originated in the United States, Italy and Spain and spanned the acute and convalescent phases of COVID-19. The material from the prospective study consisted of cDNA or gDNA derived from T cells, B-cell-depleted T cells, or PBMCs. The dataset comprised deeply sampled blood TCRbeta repertoires from subjects exposed to, actively infected with, or recovered from COVID-19. A freely available public database, intended as a resource for researchers studying the immune response to SARS-CoV-2, is where the repertoires were released. The samples were drawn from two sources: the first 160 participants of the ongoing ImmuneRACE study, and approximately 1,300 subjects contributed by 6 global collaborators. A de-identified subject ID, COVID-19 status, age in years and sex were almost always included in the sample metadata. Where available, HLA class I and class II types were taken from metadata supplied by the sample provider and were not determined by assay-based typing. On the study overall, not on this receptor specifically: The amount of clinical and demographic metadata varied by source and participant and was provided uncurated.

The junction shows trimming of 4 bases on V and 1 base on J, plus 17 bases between the germline ends. The CDR3 covers 16 residues, taking in both the cysteine and the phenylalanine. CDR3 DNA only is kept here, 48 bases in frame from base 1. The germline V gene encodes CDR1 ENHRY and CDR2 SYGVKD. The immunoSEQ Assay, a bias-controlled multiplex PCR, was used to amplify TCRbeta CDR3 regions from genomic DNA. As for the authors' bioinformatics: Nucleated cell counts per sample were estimated from amplification of reference gene primers within the assay. To quantify the absolute abundance of each unique TCRbeta CDR3 rearrangement, sequence reads were collapsed and filtered. For each sample, productive Simpson clonality was calculated as the square root of Simpson's diversity index across productive rearrangements. TCRdb provides this immuneACCESS table in a form limited to in-frame rearrangements. Some clones are lacking; in checked studies, under half of them reflect an unresolved V gene, and why the rest are absent is not known. The DNA gave D and trimming, while V, J and clone size come from that table. For this sample the table gives approximately 250,000 clones, of which around 80% were detected only once. The ten largest clones add up to around 1.5% of the sample.

A second Seattle source provided samples from volunteer blood donors who had recovered from COVID-19. Collaborating institutions collected whole blood in K2EDTA tubes following their own protocols. For TCRbeta analysis, collaborator samples were shipped as frozen whole blood, as isolated PBMCs, or as DNA extracted from either sample type. About this clone itself: The antigen it recognizes is unknown. Nothing much larger sits one base from this clone, and base qualities are not available.

The sample was peripheral blood. This clonotype was obtained from a woman in her thirties or forties who had recovered from COVID-19. The rearrangement joined TRBV10-3 to TRBJ2-7; TRBD1 is perhaps the D gene, given 6 matching bases. The CDR3 protein sequence reads: CAISGGLGTTSYEQYF. The bases are TGTGCCATCAGTGGAGGTTTGGGGACAACGTCCTACGAGCAGTACTTC.